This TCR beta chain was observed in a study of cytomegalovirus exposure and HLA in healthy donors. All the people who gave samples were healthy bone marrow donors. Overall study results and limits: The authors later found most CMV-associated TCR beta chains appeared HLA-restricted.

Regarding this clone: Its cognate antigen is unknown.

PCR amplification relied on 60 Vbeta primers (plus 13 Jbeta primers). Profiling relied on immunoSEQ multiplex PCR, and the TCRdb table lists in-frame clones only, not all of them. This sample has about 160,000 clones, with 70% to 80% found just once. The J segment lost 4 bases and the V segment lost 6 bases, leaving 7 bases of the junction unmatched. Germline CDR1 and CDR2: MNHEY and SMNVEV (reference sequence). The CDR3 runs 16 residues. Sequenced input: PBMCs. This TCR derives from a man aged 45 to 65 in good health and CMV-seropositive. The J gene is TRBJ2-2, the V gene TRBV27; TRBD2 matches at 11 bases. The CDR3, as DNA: TGTGCCAGCAGCCACAGACTAGCGGGATTCACCGGGGAGCTGTTTTTT. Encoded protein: CASSHRLAGFTGELFF.